Sequencing of this TCR beta chain was carried out in a study of cytomegalovirus exposure and HLA in healthy donors (dated 2017 in TCRdb). Study-wide context: According to a later analysis, the 110 or so validation repertoires were produced on the same platform as the roughly 600 repertoires of the first cohort. The study was designed to test whether signatures of past pathogen exposure could be identified by cataloging public T cell receptors. In addition to the first cohort of approximately 650 subjects, a separate validation cohort of 130 or so different subjects was used. High-throughput TCR immunosequencing, statistical association of individual TCRs with disease status, and machine learning were combined to predict cytomegalovirus infection status. The study at large found these results: The validation cohort had no HLA typing available for a later analysis, so co-occurrence within that cohort was assessed over all 120 or so repertoires. The classifier was reported to diagnose cytomegalovirus status with high specificity and sensitivity in both the original cohort and the validation cohort. In vitro tests confirmed that a few of the cytomegalovirus-associated TCR beta chains recognize cytomegalovirus antigens. It was suggested by the authors that the approach could potentially be generalized to other disease states and immunological phenotypes. Most TCR sequences were observed very rarely across donors, whereas some public TCRs were present in many individuals. In a later analysis, TCRs clustered in the first cohort were found to also tend to co-occur in the roughly 120 validation repertoires, with about 93% of cluster scores above 0. The study gave a list of 150 to 200 TCR beta chains associated with cytomegalovirus.

Sequences SGHVS (CDR1) and FNYEAQ (CDR2) are obtained from the germline V gene. The CDR3 has 12 amino acids, counting the end cysteine and phenylalanine. Just the 36-base CDR3 DNA is kept, in frame starting at base 1. From V the trimming removes 7 bases and from J it removes 6 bases, while the gene matches leave 6 bases of the junction unaccounted for. About this clone: The antigen it recognizes is unknown. One base away there is no much larger clone; base qualities are not given.

The donors were included in the validation cohort of 100 to 150 subjects, a group kept apart from the roughly 730-subject first cohort. The method was the immunoSEQ multiplex PCR assay. Regarding the original processing steps: To diagnose cytomegalovirus status from the catalog of TCR beta chain sequences, a statistical classification framework was built. TCRdb limited this immuneACCESS table to in-frame rearrangements with V and J called. A share of clones is missing; checked studies link under half to unresolved V genes, and the rest is unexplained. V and J calls and clone size are copied from that table; D and trimming were computed from the DNA. The sample has some 110,000 clones on record, more than 70% of them singletons. The ten biggest clones cover around 1.9% of the sample.

The sample was PBMCs. The TCR comes from a man aged 18 to 29 in good health and CMV-seronegative. Recombination linked TRBV7-6 to TRBJ2-7, with TRBD1 matching 7 junction bases. The CDR3 here reads CASNTNRGEQYF. In nucleotide form, the sequence is TGTGCCAGCAACACGAACAGGGGCGAGCAGTACTTC.